Included here is one TCR beta chain sequence, with context. Assay used: immunoSEQ multiplex PCR; TCRdb lists only in-frame clones, some missing. The sample lists approximately 70,000 clones; around nine tenths were seen once. J gave up 9 bases and V 4 bases, and 0 bases lay outside the gene matches. This CDR3 has 11 residues. CDR1 and CDR2 from the germline V gene are SGHAT and FQNNGV. The data were taken from a study of blood T cell repertoires in COVID-19. The sequence was collected from a woman aged 60-75 years with acute or convalescent COVID-19. The V and J genes are TRBV11-2 and TRBJ2-4, with 7 bases identical to TRBD2. The sequenced material came from peripheral blood. The CDR3 loop is CASSSGGIQYF. The CDR3 nucleotides are TGTGCCAGCAGCTCGGGGGGCATTCAGTACTTC.